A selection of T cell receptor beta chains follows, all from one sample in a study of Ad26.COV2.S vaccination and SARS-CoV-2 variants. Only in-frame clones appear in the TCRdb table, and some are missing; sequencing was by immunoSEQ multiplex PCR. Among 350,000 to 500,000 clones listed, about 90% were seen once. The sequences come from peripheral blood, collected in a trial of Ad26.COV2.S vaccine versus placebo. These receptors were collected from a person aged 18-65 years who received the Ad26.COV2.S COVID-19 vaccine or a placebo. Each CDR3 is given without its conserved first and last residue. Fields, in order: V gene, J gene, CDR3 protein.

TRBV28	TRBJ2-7	ASSLGLAGGYEQY
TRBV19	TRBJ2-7	ASSPLIGRQGSYEQY
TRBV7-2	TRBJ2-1	ASSRGRFLYNEQF
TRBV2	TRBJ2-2	ASNTDTGELF
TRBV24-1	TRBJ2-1	ATGPPTSANEQF
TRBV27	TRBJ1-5	ASSFRRDQPQH
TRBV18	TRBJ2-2	ASSPIPGKDTGELF
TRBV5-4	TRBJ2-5	ASSSDRLETY
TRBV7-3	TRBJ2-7	ASSPQGPTYEQY
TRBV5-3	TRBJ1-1	ARRRGGGRVDTEAF
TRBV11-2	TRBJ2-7	ASSARGSYEQY
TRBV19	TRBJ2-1	ASNVLLAGRNEQF
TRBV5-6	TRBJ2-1	ASSNQGQGRDEQF
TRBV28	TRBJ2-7	ASSSYTGRTGAPYEQY
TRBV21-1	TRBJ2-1	ASSKNRDRSYNEQF
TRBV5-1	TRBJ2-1	ASSLVPGNEQF
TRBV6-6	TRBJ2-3	AGGVGEDPTDTQY
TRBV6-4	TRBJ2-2	ASSDQGGELF
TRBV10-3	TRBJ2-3	AISESIGPSGTDTQY
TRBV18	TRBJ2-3	ASSRMGQGNTDTQY
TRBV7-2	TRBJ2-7	ASSLRLAAPYEQY
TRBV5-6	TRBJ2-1	ASSFRGARYNEQF
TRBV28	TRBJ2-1	ASSLLGESGLGEQF
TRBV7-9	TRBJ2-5	ASSSGIYQETQY
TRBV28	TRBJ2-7	ASSSSGTGPYEQY
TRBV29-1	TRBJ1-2	SVSGGPNYGYT
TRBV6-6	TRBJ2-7	ASSYSGQSYEQY
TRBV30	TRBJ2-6	AWSFSGANVLT
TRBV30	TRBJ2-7	AWSVGLAATYEQY
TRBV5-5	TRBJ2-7	ASSLALAGGPYEQY
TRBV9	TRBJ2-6	ASSVAHSTGANVLT
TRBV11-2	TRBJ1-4	ASSLRPGVNEKLF
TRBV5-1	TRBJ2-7	ASRQFGQEQY
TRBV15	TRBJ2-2	ATSRDPGQFTGELF
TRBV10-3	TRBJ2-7	AIRRGAESYEQY
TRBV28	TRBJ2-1	AHSGASGIFPSEQF
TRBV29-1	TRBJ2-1	SLGLADNEQF
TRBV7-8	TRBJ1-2	ASSFISGQNYGYT
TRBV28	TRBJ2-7	ASSPTGVPYEQY
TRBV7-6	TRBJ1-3	ASSTPGNSGNTIY
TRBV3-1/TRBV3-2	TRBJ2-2	ASSQERSGGVPGELF
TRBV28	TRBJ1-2	ASSPSANYGYT
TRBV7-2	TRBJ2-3	ASSLDTFTDTQY
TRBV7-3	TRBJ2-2	ASRGDPNGELF
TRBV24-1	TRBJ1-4	ATSDSHRIATNEKLF
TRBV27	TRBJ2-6	ASSWRAGANVLT
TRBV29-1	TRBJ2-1	SFEAGGQF
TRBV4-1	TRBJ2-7	ASSQDQWNIGTSRSYEQY
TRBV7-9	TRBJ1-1	ASSLAGTEAF
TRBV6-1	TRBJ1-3	ASSDGSSGNTIY
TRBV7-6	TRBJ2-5	ASGIRWVGGKETQY